This T cell receptor (beta chain) was sequenced for a study of blood T cells in healthy people across ages. Whole-study results and caveats: CMV status of donors was not determined, possibly confounding expanded clonotype changes. Per million T cells, TCR beta diversity dropped roughly linearly as age increased.

With a J-beta primer mix and a sample-barcoded 5' primer, a second PCR ran about 7 to 12 cycles. MiXCR was run by TCRdb on the 5' RACE reads, yielding one entry per CDR3 protein. The sample lists fewer than 1.5 million distinct CDR3 sequences; about 40% were seen once. Germline V gives CDR1 MGHRA, CDR2 YSYEKL. V was pared by 6 bases and J by 2 bases, with 12 bases between. CDR3 length: 14 amino acids. This clonotype was picked up one time. The antigen remains undetermined. This TCR was sampled from a woman aged 18 to 35 in good health. Sequences were obtained from blood. The gene calls are TRBV4-1 and TRBJ2-3; tentatively, D is TRBD2 (6 bases). CDR3 in amino acids: CASREGPNTDTQYF. The CDR3 DNA is TGCGCCAGCAGGGAGGGCCCAAACACAGATACGCAGTATTTT.